This T cell receptor (beta chain) originates from a study of blood T cell repertoires in COVID-19. Looking at the study overall: PBMCs, B-cell-depleted T cells, or T cells were the source of the cDNA or gDNA that made up the material.

This CDR3 contains 16 residues. Germline lookup yields CDR1 MNHNY and CDR2 SVGAGI (reference sequence). V lost 5 bases and J lost 8; bases outside the gene matches: 11. Study processing details: Estimation of nucleated cell counts was performed using reference gene primer amplification. Profiling relied on immunoSEQ multiplex PCR, and the TCRdb table lists in-frame clones only, not all of them. The D gene and trimming were derived from the DNA, and the V and J assignments and clone size from that table. The table includes about 130,000 clones, approximately 74% detected once. This sequence originates from a woman aged 70-85 years with acute or convalescent COVID-19. V gene TRBV6-6 combines with J gene TRBJ2-2, with TRBD2 identical over 10 bases. The specimen sequenced was peripheral blood. CDR3 coding DNA: TGTGCCAGCAGTCCGAGCGGGAGGGCCTTCGGAGGGGAGCTGTTTTTT. Protein: CASSPSGRAFGGELFF.